The 32 T cell receptor beta chains in this list originate from one sample, sequenced in a study of CD8 T cell repertoires and HIV-1 epitope variants. These receptors lack a known antigen. Assay used: immunoSEQ multiplex PCR; TCRdb lists only in-frame clones, some missing. The repertoire includes fewer than 6,500 clones, about 63% of them detected once, and more than 35% sits in the top ten. The sample consisted of cultured CD8+ T cells derived from PBMCs. These receptors originate from a male donor with HIV.

The J gene is TRBJ2-5, the V gene TRBV9; D might be TRBD2 (5 bases). The V gene lost 0 bases and the J gene lost 3 bases, with 6 bases spanning the gap. The CDR3 is 13 residues long. Germline values: CDR1 SGDLS, CDR2 YYNGEE. DNA for the CDR3: TGTGCCAGCAGCGTAGCCGGGGAAGAGACCCAGTACTTC. It encodes CASSVAGEETQYF.

The chain is built from TRBV14 and TRBJ2-2; D not certain. V was clipped by 1 base and J by 0 bases, with 9 bases between them. This CDR3 has 16 amino acids. Looked up from germline, CDR1 is SGHDN and CDR2 is FVKESK. CDR3 sequence (DNA): TGTGCCAGCAGCCAAGGATTTACAGCGAACACCGGGGAGCTGTTTTTT. Translating gives CASSQGFTANTGELFF.

This clone was picked up a small number of times. The rearrangement uses TRBV6-5 and TRBJ2-1; TRBD2 matches at 11 bases. The trim removed 7 bases at V and 3 bases at J, leaving 5 bases unmatched. The CDR3 covers 15 residues. The germline V gene encodes CDR1 MNHEY and CDR2 SVGAGI. DNA for the CDR3: TGTGCCAGCAACTTACTAGCGGGGGACTACAATGAGCAGTTCTTC. Encoded protein: CASNLLAGDYNEQFF.

The genes are TRBV15 and TRBJ2-7; TRBD2 is a possible D gene (5 bases). The CDR3 extends over 15 amino acids. With 5 bases removed from V and 2 bases from J, the gap between germline ends came to 16 bases. The germline CDR1 and CDR2 sequences are LNHNV and YYDKDF (reference sequence). As DNA, the CDR3 is TGTGCCACCAGCCTTGAACGAGGGTCCGCCTACGAGCAGTACTTC. It encodes CATSLERGSAYEQYF.

The chain uses TRBV6-5 and TRBJ2-7; D unclear. The CDR3 length is 11 residues. Trimming left V 0 bases short and J 5 bases short, with 2 bases between. Germline-derived CDR1 and CDR2 are MNHEY and SVGAGI. The CDR3 nucleotides are TGTGCCAGCAGTTACTCGCACGAGCAGTACTTC. It yields the protein CASSYSHEQYF.

This clone was counted a few times. V and J are TRBV28 and TRBJ2-3, with D unclear. The CDR3 has 14 residues. V was pared by 3 bases and J by 5 bases, with 12 bases between. CDR1 and CDR2 from the germline V gene are MDHEN and SYDVKM. The CDR3 loop is CASSFIPDLDTQYF. CDR3 nucleotide sequence: TGTGCCAGCAGTTTTATTCCGGATCTAGATACGCAGTATTTT.

The rearrangement joins TRBV5-1 to TRBJ2-6; D unclear. Germline CDR1 is SGHRS and CDR2 is YFSETQ. The CDR3 loop spans 16 amino acids. Trimming removed 5 bases from V and 0 bases from J, with 12 bases in between. The CDR3 DNA is TGCGCCAGCAGACCCCGACCGAGCTCTGGGGCCAACGTCCTGACTTTC. Protein: CASRPRPSSGANVLTF.

In nucleotides, the CDR3 is TGTGCCAGCAGAGAAAGATACGGAAATTCACCCCTCCACTTT. It encodes CASRERYGNSPLHF. The chain combines TRBV27 with TRBJ1-6; D not certain. There are 14 residues in the CDR3. V shed 6 bases and J shed 7 bases, with 13 bases lying between them. CDR1 MNHEY and CDR2 SMNVEV come from the germline V gene (reference sequence).

Only a few counts were recorded for this clone. Germline is not matched at one junction end, which may reflect a read error. The chain links TRBV5-1 to TRBJ2-3; 7 bases line up with TRBD2. CDR1 is SGHRS, CDR2 YFSETQ, per germline. CDR3 size: 16 residues. The CDR3 loop reads CASGLGEGPGADTQYF. The CDR3 nucleotides read TGCGCCAGCGGCTTAGGGGAGGGCCCTGGGGCAGATACGCAGTATTTT.

The chain carries TRBV4-2 and TRBJ2-7, with 10 positions matching TRBD2. V shed 0 bases, J shed 1 base, and the junction held 0 bases outside the gene matches. This CDR3 has 15 amino acids. Per germline, CDR1 LGHNA and CDR2 YNFKEQ. The CDR3 sequence is CASSQELAGSYEQYF. Written as DNA, the CDR3 is TGTGCCAGCAGCCAAGAACTAGCGGGATCCTACGAGCAGTACTTC.

The chain joins TRBV5-1 to TRBJ2-7, with 15 bases identical to TRBD2. V gave up 0 bases and J gave up 6 bases; unmatched junction bases: 19. The length of the CDR3 is 21 residues. CDR1 is SGHRS, CDR2 YFSETQ, per germline. Written as DNA, the CDR3 is TGCGCCAGCAGCTTGGAACTCCGGGACCGAGGACTAGCGGGAGGGCCGGGCGAGCAGTACTTC. It codes for CASSLELRDRGLAGGPGEQYF.

This sequence joins TRBV11-3 and TRBJ2-3; TRBD1 matches 8 bases. Trimming at V came to 5 bases and at J to 2 bases, leaving 6 bases not matched to a gene. The CDR3 length is 15 residues. The germline V gene encodes CDR1 SGHNT and CDR2 YENEEA. The DNA of the CDR3 is TGTGCCAGCAGCCCAGGACAGGGCAACACAGATACGCAGTATTTT. Amino acids: CASSPGQGNTDTQYF.

The chain links TRBV4-2 to TRBJ2-7; D might be TRBD1 (6 bases). V was cut by 0 bases and J by 1 base, with 10 bases left in between. The CDR3 is made up of 15 amino acids. Germline CDR1 is LGHNA and CDR2 is YNFKEQ. In nucleotides, the CDR3 is TGTGCCAGCAGCCAAGAGGACAGCGATTCCTACGAGCAGTACTTC. Translating gives CASSQEDSDSYEQYF.

This clone has a handful of counts. This chain uses TRBV19 with TRBJ2-2; no clear D. Germline values: CDR1 LNHDA, CDR2 SQIVND (reference sequence). V was clipped by 2 bases and J by 5 bases, with 9 bases between them. This CDR3 has 14 amino acids. The chain's CDR3 is CASSILSTTGELFF. DNA of the CDR3: TGTGCCAGTAGTATATTGTCGACTACCGGGGAGCTGTTTTTT.

The V and J genes are TRBV19 and TRBJ2-3, with 8 bases that match TRBD2. Trimming at V came to 2 bases and at J to 5 bases, leaving 0 bases not matched to a gene. Per the germline V gene, CDR1 is LNHDA and CDR2 is SQIVND (reference sequence). This CDR3 contains 13 residues. The CDR3 coding sequence is TGTGCCAGTAGTATACTAGCGGGAGATACGCAGTATTTT. It is translated as CASSILAGDTQYF.

The chain has TRBV28 and TRBJ2-2, with 8 bases matching TRBD1. The CDR3 has 14 amino acids. Looked up from germline, CDR1 is MDHEN and CDR2 is SYDVKM. Losses at the gene ends were 6 bases for V and 4 bases for J; bases not matched to a gene: 4. CDR3 DNA sequence: TGTGCCAGCAGATGGACAGGGCGCACCGGGGAGCTGTTTTTT. This gives the protein CASRWTGRTGELFF.

The chain has TRBV7-8 and TRBJ2-2; D unresolved. CDR1 and CDR2 (germline): SGHVS, FQNEAQ. V lost 1 base and J lost 2, with 14 bases in between. The CDR3 runs 17 residues. As DNA, the CDR3 is TGTGCCAGCAGCTTAGAGGGCGAGGCCGTCAACACCGGGGAGCTGTTTTTT. The encoded protein is CASSLEGEAVNTGELFF. Complete variable domain (other parts from reference TRBV7-8 and TRBJ2-2): GAGVSQSPRYKVAKRGQDVALRCDPISGHVSLFWYQQALGQGPEFLTYFQNEAQLDKSGLPSDRFFAERPEGSVSTLKIQRTQQEDSAVYLCASSLEGEAVNTGELFFGEGSRLTVL.

V gene TRBV7-6 combines with J gene TRBJ1-4; D is uncertain. Germline-derived CDR1 and CDR2 are SGHVS and FNYEAQ. The CDR3 extends over 14 amino acids. Trimming cost V 3 bases and J 2 bases, with 7 bases left between them. CDR3 region: CASSFSETNEKLFF. CDR3 bases: TGTGCCAGCAGCTTTAGTGAGACTAATGAAAAACTGTTTTTT.

The chain joins TRBV5-1 to TRBJ2-2, with a weak D call TRBD1 (6 bases). The V gene's germline CDR1 is SGHRS and CDR2 YFSETQ. Trimming took off 0 bases at V and 3 bases at J, with 9 bases between the two ends. CDR3 length: 15 residues. The CDR3 DNA reads as TGCGCCAGCAGCTTGGGGGACACTTACACCGGGGAGCTGTTTTTT. Amino acids: CASSLGDTYTGELFF.

The chain is built from TRBV9 and TRBJ2-5; TRBD2 might be the D (7 bases). Looked up from germline, CDR1 is SGDLS and CDR2 is YYNGEE. V lost 3 bases and J 2 bases, leaving 17 bases between the germline ends. The CDR3 loop spans 16 amino acids. The chain's CDR3 is CASSGRGGERQETQYF. The DNA of the CDR3 is TGTGCCAGCAGCGGACGAGGGGGGGAGAGACAAGAGACCCAGTACTTC.

This clone was picked up a small number of times. The rearrangement joins TRBV4-2 to TRBJ1-2; unclear D gene. This CDR3 spans 17 amino acids. Trimming cost V 0 bases and J 0 bases, with 14 bases left between them. CDR1 is LGHNA, CDR2 YNFKEQ, per germline. CDR3 DNA: TGTGCCAGCAGCCAAGATGGCGGGGATAATGCTAACTATGGCTACACCTTC. Encoded protein: CASSQDGGDNANYGYTF.

The genes are TRBV6-9 and TRBJ2-1, with 8 bases matching TRBD2. The CDR3 covers 14 residues. The V gene end was trimmed by 6 bases and the J gene end by 4 bases; junction bases not matched to a gene: 5. Germline values: CDR1 MNHGY, CDR2 SVAAGI. The CDR3 loop is CASRSAGVYNEQFF. As DNA, the CDR3 is TGTGCCAGCAGGTCAGCGGGAGTGTACAATGAGCAGTTCTTC.

The V gene is TRBV9, the J gene TRBJ1-1; TRBD1 aligns across 7 bases. The germline CDR1 and CDR2 sequences are SGDLS and YYNGEE. J lost 1 base, V lost 4 bases, and 7 bases had no gene match. CDR3 length equals 15 residues. Written as DNA, the CDR3 is TGTGCCAGCAGCTTCCAGACAGGGAGGAACACTGAAGCTTTCTTT. It yields the protein CASSFQTGRNTEAFF. Using reference TRBV9 and TRBJ1-1 for the parts outside the CDR3, the full variable domain is DSGVTQTPKHLITATGQRVTLRCSPRSGDLSVYWYQQSLDQGLQFLIQYYNGEERAKGNILERFSAQQFPDLHSELNLSSLELGDSALYFCASSFQTGRNTEAFFGQGTRLTVV.

The chain carries TRBV28 and TRBJ2-3; 8 positions agree with TRBD2. This CDR3 spans 17 amino acids. CDR1 is MDHEN, CDR2 SYDVKM, per germline. The junction had 9 bases not matched to a gene; V was cut back by 1 base and J by 3 bases. CDR3 amino acids: CASSLYGIAGFTDTQYF. The CDR3 bases are TGTGCCAGCAGTTTATATGGCATAGCGGGATTTACAGATACGCAGTATTTT.

This chain uses TRBV9 with TRBJ1-2; TRBD1 matches 8 bases. CDR1 SGDLS and CDR2 YYNGEE come from the germline V gene. V gave up 3 bases and J gave up 2 bases; unmatched junction bases: 6. This CDR3 contains 15 residues. The CDR3 nucleotides read TGTGCCAGCAGCGGGGGGGACAGGACCAACTATGGCTACACCTTC. This codes for CASSGGDRTNYGYTF.

The CDR3 is CASSAETALNEQYF. CDR3 in DNA: TGTGCCAGCAGCGCCGAGACAGCACTGAACGAGCAGTACTTC. The chain employs TRBV6-5 and TRBJ2-7; maybe TRBD1 (5 bases). The V gene lost 6 bases and the J gene lost 5 bases, with 17 bases spanning the gap. CDR1 is MNHEY and CDR2 is SVGAGI in the germline V gene. The CDR3 is 14 amino acids.

This rearrangement joins TRBV30 to TRBJ1-1; 10 bases agree with TRBD1. This CDR3 comprises 14 residues. V lost 2 bases, J lost 11 bases, and 11 bases stayed unmatched. In germline, CDR1 is GTSNPN, CDR2 SVGIG (reference sequence). CDR3: CAWSFRDRGQEAFF. In nucleotides, the CDR3 is TGTGCCTGGAGTTTCCGGGACAGGGGCCAAGAGGCTTTCTTT.

The table lists this clone with a few counts. CDR3 nucleotide sequence: TGTGCCAGCAGTTACGATCGGAGGGCCTACGAGCAGTACTTC. Encoded protein: CASSYDRRAYEQYF. The V gene is TRBV6-5, the J gene TRBJ2-7, with D perhaps TRBD2 (6 bases). This CDR3 comprises 14 residues. Between the trimmed V and J ends, which lost 2 bases and 2 bases, there was a span of 10 bases. The V gene's germline CDR1 is MNHEY and CDR2 SVGAGI.

V gene TRBV7-2 combines with J gene TRBJ2-3, with 9 positions matching TRBD2. The V gene's germline CDR1 is SGHTA and CDR2 FQGNSA. The trim removed 3 bases at V and 0 bases at J, leaving 4 bases unmatched. The CDR3 runs to 16 residues. The CDR3 region is CASSLTLAGSTDTQYF. CDR3 coding DNA: TGTGCCAGCAGCTTGACCCTAGCGGGGAGCACAGATACGCAGTATTTT. The full variable domain, rest sourced from reference TRBV7-2 and TRBJ2-3, is GAGVSQSPSNKVTEKGKDVELRCDPISGHTALYWYRQSLGQGLEFLIYFQGNSAPDKSGLPSDRFSAERTGGSVSTLTIQRTQQEDSAVYLCASSLTLAGSTDTQYFGPGTRLTVL.

The rearrangement links TRBV28 to TRBJ2-7; D remains unclear. Germline values: CDR1 MDHEN, CDR2 SYDVKM. The CDR3 has 12 amino acids. V gave up 3 bases and J gave up 5 bases, with 8 bases separating them. This CDR3 is CASSFSVNEQYF. DNA of the CDR3: TGTGCCAGCAGTTTTTCGGTGAACGAGCAGTACTTC.

The chain recombines TRBV13 with TRBJ1-1, with 9 bases matching TRBD1. CDR3 size: 12 residues. The V segment lost 10 bases and the J segment 3 bases; nucleotides outside the gene matches: 3. Germline lookup yields CDR1 PRHDT and CDR2 FYEKMQ (reference sequence). The CDR3 loop is CAMGQGDTEAFF. In DNA form, the CDR3 reads TGTGCCATGGGACAGGGAGACACTGAAGCTTTCTTT.

This clone occurred a few times. The chain employs TRBV19 and TRBJ1-1; TRBD1 matches 8 bases. The germline gives CDR1 LNHDA, CDR2 SQIVND (reference sequence). V was pared by 6 bases and J by 1 base, with 4 bases of the junction left unmatched. The CDR3 sequence is 14 residues long. In DNA, the CDR3 is TGTGCCAGTAGGACAGGGGTGCGGAACACTGAAGCTTTCTTT. Translation gives CASRTGVRNTEAFF.